The clone carrying this T cell receptor beta chain turned up a few times. This sample stems from a study of cytomegalovirus exposure and HLA in healthy donors. PCR involved 60 Vbeta and 13 Jbeta primers. Measured with immunoSEQ multiplex PCR; TCRdb has only the in-frame clones, and not every one. The sample contains about 36,000 clones, roughly 69% of which appear only once. The CDR3 is 15 residues long. Germline-derived CDR1 and CDR2 are SGHRS and YFSETQ. Trimming removed 4 bases at V and 6 bases at J, with 20 bases between. The chain uses TRBV5-1 and TRBJ2-7; D is perhaps TRBD2 (5 bases). Specimen: PBMCs. This TCR came from a man aged 25 to 40 in good health and CMV-seronegative. In DNA, the CDR3 is TGCGCCAGCAGCCCGCAGTCGGAGGTCGGAACCGAGCAGTACTTC. The encoded protein is CASSPQSEVGTEQYF. Full variable domain (missing parts from reference TRBV5-1 and TRBJ2-7): KAGVTQTPRYLIKTRGQQVTLSCSPISGHRSVSWYQQTPGQGLQFLFEYFSETQRNKGNFPGRFSGRQFSNSRSEMNVSTLELGDSALYLCASSPQSEVGTEQYFGPGTRLTVT.